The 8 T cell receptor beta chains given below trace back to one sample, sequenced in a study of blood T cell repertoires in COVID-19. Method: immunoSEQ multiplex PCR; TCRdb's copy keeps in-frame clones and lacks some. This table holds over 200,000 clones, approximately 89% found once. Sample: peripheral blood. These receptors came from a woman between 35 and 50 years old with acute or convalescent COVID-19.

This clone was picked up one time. The CDR3 sequence is CASSIRGAGRNTEAFF. The CDR3 DNA sequence: TGTGCCAGCAGCATCAGGGGGGCTGGACGGAACACTGAAGCTTTCTTT. This chain uses TRBV27 with TRBJ1-1; 7 bases are shared with TRBD1. This CDR3 is 16 amino acids long. Germline loops: CDR1 MNHEY, CDR2 SMNVEV (reference sequence). With V trimmed by 6 bases and J by 1 base, 11 bases remained unmatched.

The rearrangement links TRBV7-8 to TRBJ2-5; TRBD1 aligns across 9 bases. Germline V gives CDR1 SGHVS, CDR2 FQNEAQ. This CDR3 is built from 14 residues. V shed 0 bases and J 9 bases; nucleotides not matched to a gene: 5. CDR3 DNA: TGTGCCAGCAGCTTAGCATGGACAGGGGTTTCCCAGTACTTC. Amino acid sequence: CASSLAWTGVSQYF.

CDR3 in amino acids: CASSLGLASLQETQYF. The CDR3 DNA sequence: TGTGCCAGCAGCTTAGGACTAGCTAGCCTACAAGAGACCCAGTACTTC. The chain carries TRBV7-9 and TRBJ2-5; TRBD2 aligns across 7 bases. J gave up 2 bases and V 1 base, and 7 bases lay outside the gene matches. The CDR3 runs 16 residues. Germline CDR1 and CDR2: SEHNR and FQNEAQ (reference sequence).

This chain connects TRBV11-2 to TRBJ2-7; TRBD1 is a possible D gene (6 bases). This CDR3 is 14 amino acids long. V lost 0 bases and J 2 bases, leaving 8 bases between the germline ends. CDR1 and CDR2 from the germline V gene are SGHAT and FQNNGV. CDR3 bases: TGTGCCAGCAGCTTAGAGCCAGGGGCCTACGAGCAGTACGTC. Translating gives CASSLEPGAYEQYV.

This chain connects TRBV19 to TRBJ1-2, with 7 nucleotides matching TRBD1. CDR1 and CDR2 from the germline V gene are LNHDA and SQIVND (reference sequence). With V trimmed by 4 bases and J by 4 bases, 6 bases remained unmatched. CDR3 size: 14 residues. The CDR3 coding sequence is TGTGCCAGTAGTAATCTCAGGGGGACCTATGGCTACACCTTC. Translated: CASSNLRGTYGYTF.

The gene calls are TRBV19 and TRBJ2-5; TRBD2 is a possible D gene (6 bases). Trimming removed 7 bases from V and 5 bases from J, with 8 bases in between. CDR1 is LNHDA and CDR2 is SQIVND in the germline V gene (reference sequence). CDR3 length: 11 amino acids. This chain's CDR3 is CASKAGETQYF. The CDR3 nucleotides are TGTGCCAGTAAGGCGGGGGAGACCCAGTACTTC.

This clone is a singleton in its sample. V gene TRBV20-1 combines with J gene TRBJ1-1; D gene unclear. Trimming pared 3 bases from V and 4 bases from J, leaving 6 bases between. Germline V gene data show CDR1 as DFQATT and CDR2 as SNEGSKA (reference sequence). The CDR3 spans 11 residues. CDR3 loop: CSARGPTEAFF. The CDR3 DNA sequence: TGCAGTGCTAGGGGCCCCACTGAAGCTTTCTTT.

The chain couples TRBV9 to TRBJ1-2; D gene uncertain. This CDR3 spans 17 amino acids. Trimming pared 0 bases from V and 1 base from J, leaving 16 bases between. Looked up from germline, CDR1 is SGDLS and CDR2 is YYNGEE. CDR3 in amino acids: CASSVGETGILNYGYTF. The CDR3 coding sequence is TGTGCCAGCAGCGTAGGGGAGACGGGGATCCTTAACTATGGCTACACCTTC.